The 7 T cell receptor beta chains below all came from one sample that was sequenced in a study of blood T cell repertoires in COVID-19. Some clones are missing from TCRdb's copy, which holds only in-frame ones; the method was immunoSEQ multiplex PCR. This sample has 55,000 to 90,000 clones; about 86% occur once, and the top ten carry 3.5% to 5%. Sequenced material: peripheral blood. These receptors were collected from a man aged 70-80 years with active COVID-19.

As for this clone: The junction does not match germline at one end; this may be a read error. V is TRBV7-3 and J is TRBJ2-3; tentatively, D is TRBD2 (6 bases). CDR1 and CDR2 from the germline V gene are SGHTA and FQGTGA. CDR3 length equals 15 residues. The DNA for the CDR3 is TGTGCCAGCAGCTTAGGGGGGAGGAGCACAGGTACGCAGTATTTT. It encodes CASSLGGRSTGTQYF.

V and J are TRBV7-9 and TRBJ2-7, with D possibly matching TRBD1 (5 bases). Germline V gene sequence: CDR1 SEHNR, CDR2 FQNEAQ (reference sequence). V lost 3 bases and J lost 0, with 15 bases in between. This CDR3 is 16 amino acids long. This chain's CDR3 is CASSFRQGPNSYEQYF. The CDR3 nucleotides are TGTGCCAGCAGCTTTAGGCAGGGCCCCAACTCCTACGAGCAGTACTTC.

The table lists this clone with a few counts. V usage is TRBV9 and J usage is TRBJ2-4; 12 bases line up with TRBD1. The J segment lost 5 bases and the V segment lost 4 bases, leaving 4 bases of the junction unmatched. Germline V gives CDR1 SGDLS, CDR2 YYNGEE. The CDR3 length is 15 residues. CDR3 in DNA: TGTGCCAGCAGCCCAAGGGACAGGGGGCAAAACATTCAGTACTTC. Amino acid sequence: CASSPRDRGQNIQYF.

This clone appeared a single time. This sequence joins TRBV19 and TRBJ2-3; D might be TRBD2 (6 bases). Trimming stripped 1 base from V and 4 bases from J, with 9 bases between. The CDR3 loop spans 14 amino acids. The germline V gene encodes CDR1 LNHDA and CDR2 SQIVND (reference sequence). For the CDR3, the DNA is TGTGCCAGTAGTATAGGGGAGGTAGCAGATACGCAGTATTTT. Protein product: CASSIGEVADTQYF.

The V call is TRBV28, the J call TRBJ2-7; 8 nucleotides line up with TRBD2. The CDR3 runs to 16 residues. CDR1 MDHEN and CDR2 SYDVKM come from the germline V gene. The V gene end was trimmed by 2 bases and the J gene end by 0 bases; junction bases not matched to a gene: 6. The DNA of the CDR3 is TGTGCCAGCAGTTTAAGAGTCAGCGGGGGCTCCTACGAGCAGTACTTC. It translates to CASSLRVSGGSYEQYF.

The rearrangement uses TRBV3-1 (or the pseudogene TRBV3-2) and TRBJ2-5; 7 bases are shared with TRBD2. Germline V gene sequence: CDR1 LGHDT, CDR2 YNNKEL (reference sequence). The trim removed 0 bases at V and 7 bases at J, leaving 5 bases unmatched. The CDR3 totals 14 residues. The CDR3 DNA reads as TGTGCCAGCAGCCAAGATCACGGGGGGAGGACCCAGTACTTC. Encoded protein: CASSQDHGGRTQYF.

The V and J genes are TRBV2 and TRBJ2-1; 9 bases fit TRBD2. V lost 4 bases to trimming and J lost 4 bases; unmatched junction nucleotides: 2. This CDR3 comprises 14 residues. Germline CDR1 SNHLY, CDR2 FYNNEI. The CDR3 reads CASSGLAGYNEQFF. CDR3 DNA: TGTGCCAGCAGTGGGCTAGCGGGGTACAATGAGCAGTTCTTC. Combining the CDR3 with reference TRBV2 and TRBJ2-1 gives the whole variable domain EPEVTQTPSHQVTQMGQEVILRCVPISNHLYFYWYRQILGQKVEFLVSFYNNEISEKSEIFDDQFSVERPDGSNFTLKIRSTKLEDSAMYFCASSGLAGYNEQFFGPGTRLTVL.